This T cell receptor (beta chain) was documented in a study of identical twins. Study-wide points: For monozygotic twins, models underestimated out-of-frame TCR alpha sharing.

cDNA carried unique molecular identifiers, and a universal primer site was added by template switching. TCRdb reprocessed the 5' RACE reads with MiXCR, giving one entry per CDR3 protein. Of around 490,000 distinct CDR3 sequences in the sample, approximately 16% were seen once. This clonotype was detected only a few times. The target antigen is unknown. The CDR3 runs to 14 residues. Per germline, CDR1 DFQATT and CDR2 SNEGSKA (reference sequence). V gave up 4 bases and J gave up 9 bases; unmatched junction bases: 6. These sequences were also reported in another study, on yellow fever vaccine responses in identical twins.

This rearrangement joins TRBV20-1 to TRBJ1-6, with 10 bases fitting TRBD1. The sample comprised CD4+ T cells sorted from blood. The clonotype originates from a woman between 18 and 30 years old in good health. DNA of the CDR3: TGCAGTGCTATTTTCGGGACAGGGGTTTCACCCCTCCACTTT. Protein: CSAIFGTGVSPLHF.